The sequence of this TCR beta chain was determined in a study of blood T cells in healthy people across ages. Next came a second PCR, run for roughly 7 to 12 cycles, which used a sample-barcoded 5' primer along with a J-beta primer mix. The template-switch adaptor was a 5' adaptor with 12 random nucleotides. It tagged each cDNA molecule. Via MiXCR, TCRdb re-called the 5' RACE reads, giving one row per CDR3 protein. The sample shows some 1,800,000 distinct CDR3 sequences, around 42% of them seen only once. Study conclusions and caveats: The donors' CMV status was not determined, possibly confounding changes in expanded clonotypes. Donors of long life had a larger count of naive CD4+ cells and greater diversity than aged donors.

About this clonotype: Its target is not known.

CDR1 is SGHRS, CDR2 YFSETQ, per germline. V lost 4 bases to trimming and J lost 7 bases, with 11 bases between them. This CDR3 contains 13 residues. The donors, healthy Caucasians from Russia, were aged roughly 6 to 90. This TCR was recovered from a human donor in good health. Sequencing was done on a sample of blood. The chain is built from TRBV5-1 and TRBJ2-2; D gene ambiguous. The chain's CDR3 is CASSPGGNGELFF. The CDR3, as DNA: TGCGCCAGCAGCCCCGGCGGCAACGGGGAGCTGTTTTTT.